The 7 T cell receptor beta chains given below trace back to one sample, sequenced in a study of CXCR3-negative and CXCR3-positive naive CD8 T cells. UMI-labeled 5' RACE yielded the TRB cDNA libraries. TCRdb re-called the 5' RACE reads; every CDR3 protein appears as one record, without DNA. This sample's clone table lists 130,000 or so distinct CDR3 sequences. Sample: naive CXCR3- CD8+ T cells from blood. Noted subset: CD45RO-CCR7+CD27+CD95- naive CD8+ T cells lacking CXCR3 (TNR3-). Receptors originate from a human donor in good health. Some clones in this sample may be carry-over from other donors' samples.

The V call is TRBV7-6, the J call TRBJ2-2; TCRdb reports TRBD2, a call that lacks DNA to check it against. Germline assignment: CDR1 SGHVS and CDR2 FNYEAQ. This CDR3 region has 16 residues. This chain's CDR3 is CASSLVGGRAPGELFF.

The CDR3: CSATTSGVYQETQYF. The gene calls are TRBV20-1 and TRBJ2-5; TCRdb proposes TRBD2, but this gene call is untestable without DNA. Looked up from germline, CDR1 is DFQATT and CDR2 is SNEGSKA (reference sequence). The CDR3 totals 15 residues.

The CDR3 sequence is CASSPRTGDEKLFF. The chain has TRBV28 and TRBJ1-4; the D call of TRBD1 rests on TCRdb alone, since no DNA is present to check it. Germline lookup yields CDR1 MDHEN and CDR2 SYDVKM. The CDR3 consists of 14 residues.

V gene TRBV29-1 combines with J gene TRBJ2-7; the D call from TCRdb, TRBD1, cannot be confirmed without DNA. Germline-derived CDR1 and CDR2 are SQVTM and ANQGSEA. The CDR3 sequence is 14 residues long. CDR3 residues: CSVVYSTGHYEQYF.

This chain joins TRBV28 and TRBJ2-1. The germline V gene encodes CDR1 MDHEN and CDR2 SYDVKM. CDR3 length: 15 amino acids. The CDR3 protein is CASSPGLSSYNEQFF.

The CDR3 reads CASSTTGRYNSPLHF. The J gene is TRBJ1-6, the V gene TRBV19; the TRBD1 assignment by TCRdb is unverifiable without DNA. The CDR3 has 15 amino acids. Germline V gene sequence: CDR1 LNHDA, CDR2 SQIVND (reference sequence). Combining the CDR3 with reference TRBV19 and TRBJ1-6 gives the whole variable domain DGGITQSPKYLFRKEGQNVTLSCEQNLNHDAMYWYRQDPGQGLRLIYYSQIVNDFQKGDIAEGYSVSREKKESFPLTVTSAQKNPTAFYLCASSTTGRYNSPLHFGNGTRLTVT.

This chain joins TRBV6-1 and TRBJ2-2. The V gene's germline CDR1 is MNHNS and CDR2 SASEGT. There are 14 residues in the CDR3. The CDR3: CASSEWGGEGELFF.